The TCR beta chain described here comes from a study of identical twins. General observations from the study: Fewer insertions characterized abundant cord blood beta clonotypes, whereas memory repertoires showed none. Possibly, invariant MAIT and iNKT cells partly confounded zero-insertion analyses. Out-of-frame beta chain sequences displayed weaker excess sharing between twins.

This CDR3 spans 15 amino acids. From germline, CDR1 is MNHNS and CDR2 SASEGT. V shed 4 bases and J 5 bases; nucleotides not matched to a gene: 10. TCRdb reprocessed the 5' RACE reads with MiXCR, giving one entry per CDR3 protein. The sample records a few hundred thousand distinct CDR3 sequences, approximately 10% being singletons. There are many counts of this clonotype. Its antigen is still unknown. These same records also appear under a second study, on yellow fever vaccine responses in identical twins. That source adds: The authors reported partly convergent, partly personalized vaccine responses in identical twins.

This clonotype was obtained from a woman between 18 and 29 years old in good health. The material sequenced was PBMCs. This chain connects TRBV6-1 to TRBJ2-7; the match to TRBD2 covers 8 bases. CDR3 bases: TGTGCCAGCAGTGGGACTAGCATTGGGGCCAACGAGCAGTACTTC. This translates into CASSGTSIGANEQYF.